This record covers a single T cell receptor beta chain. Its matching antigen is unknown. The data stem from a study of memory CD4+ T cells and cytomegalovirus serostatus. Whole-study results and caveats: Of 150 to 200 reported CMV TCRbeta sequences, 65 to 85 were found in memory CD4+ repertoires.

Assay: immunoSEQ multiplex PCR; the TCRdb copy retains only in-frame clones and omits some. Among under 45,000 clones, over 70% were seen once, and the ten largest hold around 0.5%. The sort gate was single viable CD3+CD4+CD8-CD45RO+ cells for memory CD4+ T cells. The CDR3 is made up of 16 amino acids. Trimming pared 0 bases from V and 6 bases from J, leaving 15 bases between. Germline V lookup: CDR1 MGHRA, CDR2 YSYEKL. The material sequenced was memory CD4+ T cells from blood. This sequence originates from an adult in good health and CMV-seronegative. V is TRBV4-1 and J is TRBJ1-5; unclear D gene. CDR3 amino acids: CASSQDVPRKGQPQHF. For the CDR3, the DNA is TGCGCCAGCAGCCAAGATGTGCCTAGAAAGGGTCAGCCCCAGCATTTT.